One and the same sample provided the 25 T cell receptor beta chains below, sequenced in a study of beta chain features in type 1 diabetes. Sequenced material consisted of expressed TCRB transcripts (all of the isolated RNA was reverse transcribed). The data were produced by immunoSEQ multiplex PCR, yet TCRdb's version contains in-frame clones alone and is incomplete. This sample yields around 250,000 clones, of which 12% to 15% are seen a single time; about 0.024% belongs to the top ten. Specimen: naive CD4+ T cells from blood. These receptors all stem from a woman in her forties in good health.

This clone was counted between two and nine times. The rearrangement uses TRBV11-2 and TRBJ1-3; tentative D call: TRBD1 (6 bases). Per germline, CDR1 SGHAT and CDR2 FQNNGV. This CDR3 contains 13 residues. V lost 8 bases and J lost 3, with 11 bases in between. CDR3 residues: CASGQGFGNTIYF. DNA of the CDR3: TGTGCCAGCGGGCAGGGGTTTGGAAACACCATATATTTT.

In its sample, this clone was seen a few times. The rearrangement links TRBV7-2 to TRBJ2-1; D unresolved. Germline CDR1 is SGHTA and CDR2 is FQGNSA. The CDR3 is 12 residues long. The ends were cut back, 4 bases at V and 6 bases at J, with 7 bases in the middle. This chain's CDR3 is CASSSRFNEQFF. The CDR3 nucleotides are TGTGCCAGCAGCTCGAGGTTCAATGAGCAGTTCTTC.

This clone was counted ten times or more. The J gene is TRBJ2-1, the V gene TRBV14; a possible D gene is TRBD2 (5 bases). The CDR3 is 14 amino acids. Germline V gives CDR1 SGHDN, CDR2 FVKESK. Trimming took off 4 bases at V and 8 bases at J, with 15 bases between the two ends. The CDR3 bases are TGTGCCAGCAGCCGACTAACCGGGCCCTATGAGCAGTTCTTC. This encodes CASSRLTGPYEQFF.

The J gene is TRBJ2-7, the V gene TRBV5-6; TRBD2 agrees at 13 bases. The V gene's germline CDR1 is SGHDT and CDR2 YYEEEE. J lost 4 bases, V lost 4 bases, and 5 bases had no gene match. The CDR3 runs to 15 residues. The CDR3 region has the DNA TGTGCCAGCAGCCCACTAGCGGGGGGGCTGTACGAGCAGTACTTC. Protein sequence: CASSPLAGGLYEQYF. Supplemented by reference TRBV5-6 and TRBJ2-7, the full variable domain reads DAGVTQSPTHLIKTRGQQVTLRCSPKSGHDTVSWYQQALGQGPQFIFQYYEEEERQRGNFPDRFSGHQFPNYSSELNVNALLLGDSALYLCASSPLAGGLYEQYFGPGTRLTVT.

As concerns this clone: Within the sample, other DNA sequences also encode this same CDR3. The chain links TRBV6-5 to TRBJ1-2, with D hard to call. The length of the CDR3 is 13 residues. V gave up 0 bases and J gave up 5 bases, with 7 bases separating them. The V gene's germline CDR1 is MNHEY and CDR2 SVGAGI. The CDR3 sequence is CASSYSAAYGYTF. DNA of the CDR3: TGTGCCAGCAGTTACTCGGCGGCGTATGGCTACACCTTC.

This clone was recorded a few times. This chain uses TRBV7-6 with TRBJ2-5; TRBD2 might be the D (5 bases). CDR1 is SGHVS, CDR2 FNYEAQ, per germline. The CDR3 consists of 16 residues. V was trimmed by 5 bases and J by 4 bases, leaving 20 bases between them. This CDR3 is CASSRSVRESGETQYF. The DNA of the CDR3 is TGTGCCAGCAGCCGGTCGGTTCGGGAATCGGGAGAGACCCAGTACTTC.

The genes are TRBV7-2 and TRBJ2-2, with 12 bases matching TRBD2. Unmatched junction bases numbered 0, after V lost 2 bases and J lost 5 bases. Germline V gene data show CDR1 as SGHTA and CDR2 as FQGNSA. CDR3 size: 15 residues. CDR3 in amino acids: CASSLLAGGTGELFF. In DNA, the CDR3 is TGTGCCAGCAGCTTACTAGCGGGAGGGACCGGGGAGCTGTTTTTT.

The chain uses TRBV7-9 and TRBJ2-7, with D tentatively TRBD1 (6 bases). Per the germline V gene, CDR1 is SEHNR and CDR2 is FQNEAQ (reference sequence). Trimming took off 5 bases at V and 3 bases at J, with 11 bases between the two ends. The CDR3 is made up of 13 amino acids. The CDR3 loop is CASSPGHYYEQYF. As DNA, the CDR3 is TGTGCCAGCAGCCCGGGACACTACTACGAGCAGTACTTC. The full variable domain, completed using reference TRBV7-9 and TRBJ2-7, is DTGVSQNPRHKITKRGQNVTFRCDPISEHNRLYWYRQTLGQGPEFLTYFQNEAQLEKSRLLSDRFSAERPKGSFSTLEIQRTEQGDSAMYLCASSPGHYYEQYFGPGTRLTVT.

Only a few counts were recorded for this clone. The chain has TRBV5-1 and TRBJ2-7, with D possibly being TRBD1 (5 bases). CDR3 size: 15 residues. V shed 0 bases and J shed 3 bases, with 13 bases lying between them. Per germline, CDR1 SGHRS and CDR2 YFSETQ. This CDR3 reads CASSLADQGFYEQYF. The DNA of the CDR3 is TGCGCCAGCAGCTTGGCCGACCAGGGATTCTACGAGCAGTACTTC. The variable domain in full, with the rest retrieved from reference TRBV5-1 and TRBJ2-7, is KAGVTQTPRYLIKTRGQQVTLSCSPISGHRSVSWYQQTPGQGLQFLFEYFSETQRNKGNFPGRFSGRQFSNSRSEMNVSTLELGDSALYLCASSLADQGFYEQYFGPGTRLTVT.

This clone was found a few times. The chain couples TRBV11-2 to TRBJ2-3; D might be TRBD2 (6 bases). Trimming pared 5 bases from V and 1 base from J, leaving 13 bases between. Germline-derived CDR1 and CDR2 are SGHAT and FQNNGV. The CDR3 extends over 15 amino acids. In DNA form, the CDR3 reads TGTGCCAGCAGCCTTGCTCAGCGGGGCACAGATACGCAGTATTTT. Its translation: CASSLAQRGTDTQYF.

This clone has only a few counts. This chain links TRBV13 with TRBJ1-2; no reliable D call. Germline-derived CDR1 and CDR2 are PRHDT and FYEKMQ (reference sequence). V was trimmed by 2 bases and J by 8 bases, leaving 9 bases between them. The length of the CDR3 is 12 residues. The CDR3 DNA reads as TGTGCCAGCAGCTTACAGTTTGTGGGCTACACCTTC. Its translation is CASSLQFVGYTF.

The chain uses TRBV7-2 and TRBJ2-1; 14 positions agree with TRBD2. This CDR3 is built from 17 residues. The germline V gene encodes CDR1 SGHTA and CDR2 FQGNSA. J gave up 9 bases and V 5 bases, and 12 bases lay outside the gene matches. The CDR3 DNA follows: TGTGCCAGCAGCCGACTAGCGGGGGGGCTTGGCGGAGGTGAGCAGTTCTTC. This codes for CASSRLAGGLGGGEQFF.

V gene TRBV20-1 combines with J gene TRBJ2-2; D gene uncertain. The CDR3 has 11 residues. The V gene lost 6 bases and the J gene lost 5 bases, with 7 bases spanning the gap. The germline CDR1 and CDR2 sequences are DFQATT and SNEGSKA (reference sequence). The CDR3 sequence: CSAPGTGELFF. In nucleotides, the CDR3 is TGCAGTGCCCCCGGGACCGGGGAGCTGTTTTTT.

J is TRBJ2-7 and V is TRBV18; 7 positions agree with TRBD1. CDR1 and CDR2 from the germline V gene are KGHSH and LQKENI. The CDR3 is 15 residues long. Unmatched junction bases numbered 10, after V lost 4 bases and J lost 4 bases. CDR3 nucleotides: TGTGCCAGCTCACGAACGACAGGGCTGGCATACGAGCAGTACTTC. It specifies CASSRTTGLAYEQYF.

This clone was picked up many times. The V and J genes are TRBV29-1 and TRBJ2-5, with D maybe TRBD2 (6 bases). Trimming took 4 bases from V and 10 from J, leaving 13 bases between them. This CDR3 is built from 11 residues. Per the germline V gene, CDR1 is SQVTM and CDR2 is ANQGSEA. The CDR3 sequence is CSVGGGMSQYF. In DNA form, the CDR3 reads TGCAGCGTTGGTGGAGGGATGAGCCAGTACTTC. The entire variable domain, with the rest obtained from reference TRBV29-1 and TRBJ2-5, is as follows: SAVISQKPSRDICQRGTSLTIQCQVDSQVTMMFWYRQQPGQSLTLIATANQGSEATYESGFVIDKFPISRPNLTFSTLTVSNMSPEDSSIYLCSVGGGMSQYFGPGTRLLVL.

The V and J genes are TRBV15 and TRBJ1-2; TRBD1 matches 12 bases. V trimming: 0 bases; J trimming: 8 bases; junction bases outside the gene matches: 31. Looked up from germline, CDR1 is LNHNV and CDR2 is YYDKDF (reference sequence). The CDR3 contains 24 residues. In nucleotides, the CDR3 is TGTGCCACCAGCAGAGATCGGGGAGGACCACCAACCCCGGGACAGGGGGCAAGTTGGCGGGGCTACACCTTC. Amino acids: CATSRDRGGPPTPGQGASWRGYTF.

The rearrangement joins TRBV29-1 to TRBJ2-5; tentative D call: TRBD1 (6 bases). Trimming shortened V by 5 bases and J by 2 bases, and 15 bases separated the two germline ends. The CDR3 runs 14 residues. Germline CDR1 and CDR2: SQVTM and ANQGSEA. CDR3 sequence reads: CSVRRGQIQETQYF. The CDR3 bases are TGCAGCGTTAGGAGAGGACAGATTCAAGAGACCCAGTACTTC.

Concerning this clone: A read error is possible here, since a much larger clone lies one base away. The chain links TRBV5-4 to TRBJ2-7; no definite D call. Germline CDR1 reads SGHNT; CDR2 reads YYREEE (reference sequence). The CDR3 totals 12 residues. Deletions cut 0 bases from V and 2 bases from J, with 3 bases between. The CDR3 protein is CASSLDTYEQYF. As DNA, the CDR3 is TGTGCCAGCAGCTTGGACACCTACGAGCAGTACTTC.

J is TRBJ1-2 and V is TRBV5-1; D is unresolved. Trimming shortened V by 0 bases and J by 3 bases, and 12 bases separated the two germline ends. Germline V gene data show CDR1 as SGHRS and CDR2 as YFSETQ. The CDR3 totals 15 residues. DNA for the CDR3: TGCGCCAGCAGCTTGGAGGTCGGCGGAGACTATGGCTACACCTTC. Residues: CASSLEVGGDYGYTF.

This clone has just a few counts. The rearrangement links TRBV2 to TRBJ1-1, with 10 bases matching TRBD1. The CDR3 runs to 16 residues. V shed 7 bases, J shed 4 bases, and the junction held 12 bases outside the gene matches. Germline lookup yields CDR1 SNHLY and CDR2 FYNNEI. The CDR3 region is CASTRGRRDRGTEAFF. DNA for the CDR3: TGTGCCAGCACAAGGGGTCGCCGGGACAGGGGCACTGAAGCTTTCTTT.

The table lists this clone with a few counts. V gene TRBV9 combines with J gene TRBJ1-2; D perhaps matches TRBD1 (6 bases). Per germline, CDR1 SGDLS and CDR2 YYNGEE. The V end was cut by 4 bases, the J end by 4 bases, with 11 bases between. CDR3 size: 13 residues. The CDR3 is CASSLQGTYGYTF. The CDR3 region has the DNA TGTGCCAGCAGCCTCCAGGGGACCTATGGCTACACCTTC. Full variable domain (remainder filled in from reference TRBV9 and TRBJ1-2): DSGVTQTPKHLITATGQRVTLRCSPRSGDLSVYWYQQSLDQGLQFLIQYYNGEERAKGNILERFSAQQFPDLHSELNLSSLELGDSALYFCASSLQGTYGYTFGSGTRLTVV.

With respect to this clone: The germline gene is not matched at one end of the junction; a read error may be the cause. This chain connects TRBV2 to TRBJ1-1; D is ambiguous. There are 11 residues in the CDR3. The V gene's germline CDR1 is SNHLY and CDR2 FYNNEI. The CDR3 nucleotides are TGTGCCAGCAGTGCTACATCCGGGTACCCCTTT. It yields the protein CASSATSGYPF.

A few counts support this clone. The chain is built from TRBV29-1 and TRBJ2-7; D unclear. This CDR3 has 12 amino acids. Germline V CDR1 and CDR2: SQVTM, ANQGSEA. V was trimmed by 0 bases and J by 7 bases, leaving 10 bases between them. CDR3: CSVEEGPKEQYF. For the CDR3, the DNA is TGCAGCGTTGAAGAGGGCCCTAAGGAGCAGTACTTC.

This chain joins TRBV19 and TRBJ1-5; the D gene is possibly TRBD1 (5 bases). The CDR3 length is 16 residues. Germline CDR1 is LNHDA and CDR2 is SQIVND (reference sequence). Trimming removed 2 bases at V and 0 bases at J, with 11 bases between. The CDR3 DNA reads TGTGCCAGTAGTATAACAGGAAGATATAGCAATCAGCCCCAGCATTTT. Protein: CASSITGRYSNQPQHF.

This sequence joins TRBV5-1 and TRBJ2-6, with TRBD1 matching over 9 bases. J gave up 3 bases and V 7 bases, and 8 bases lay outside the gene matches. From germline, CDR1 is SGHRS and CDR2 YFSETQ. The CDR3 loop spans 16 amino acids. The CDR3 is CASGPTGGDGANVLTF. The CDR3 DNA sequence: TGCGCCAGCGGACCAACAGGGGGCGATGGGGCCAACGTCCTGACTTTC.